This entry features one TCR beta chain sequence. The library targeted TCRbeta and was prepared with unique molecular identifiers. TCRdb used MiXCR to reprocess the PCR reads, holding one entry per CDR3 protein. The sample records 350,000 to 400,000 distinct CDR3 sequences, roughly 22% being singletons. This specimen comes from a study of T-cell reconstitution after alpha-beta-depleted transplantation in children. Per the germline V gene, CDR1 is LGHDT and CDR2 is YNNKEL (reference sequence). This CDR3 has 16 residues. V lost 4 bases and J 1 base, leaving 14 bases between the germline ends. The source is a human donor who donated a stem cell graft to a child with acute myeloid leukemia. Source: PBMCs from the stem cell graft donor, taken from the stem cell graft. This chain links TRBV3-1 with TRBJ2-1; D gene uncertain. The CDR3 nucleotides read TGTGCCAGCAGCCCCGGTGTACCCATGTCCTACAATGAGCAGTTCTTC. Residues: CASSPGVPMSYNEQFF.